The entry below gives a single TCR beta chain sequence along with its context. The record originates from a study of shared T cell receptors in the human thymus. There are 14 residues in the CDR3. CDR1 SGHDN and CDR2 FVKESK come from the germline V gene. V shed 8 bases and J 2 bases; nucleotides not matched to a gene: 3. The data were produced by immunoSEQ multiplex PCR, yet TCRdb's version contains in-frame clones alone and is incomplete. The table records hundreds of thousands of clones, roughly 88% of them present only once. These data were also reused for a study on human thymus T cells. As reported in that work: Healthy Finnish infants having corrective surgery for congenital heart defects served as donors.

The chain combines TRBV14 with TRBJ2-3, with 11 bases fitting TRBD2. The TCR originated in a boy under three years old with a congenital heart defect. The specimen was thymocytes. This CDR3 reads CASRSGRATDTQYF. The CDR3 DNA follows: TGTGCCAGCCGTAGCGGGAGGGCCACAGATACGCAGTATTTT.